This TCR beta chain came from a study of tumor and adjacent non-tumor tissue in lung cancer. Overall study findings and caveats: Significantly higher TCR diversity was found in tumor than normal lung.

TCRbeta libraries were built with three rounds of nested PCR, modified from ARM-PCR. One entry per CDR3 protein results from TCRdb running MiXCR on the multiplex PCR reads. The table has tens of thousands of distinct CDR3 sequences, roughly 70% seen once; the top ten hold 25% to 35%. No cell sorting was done before RNA was extracted from the tissue. Distant lung tissue was collected more than 3 cm away from the tumor edge. Comment on this clonotype: Its antigen is currently unknown. This could be a read error, since a much larger clone is one nucleotide away.

This CDR3 spans 15 amino acids. The sample comprised distant non-tumor lung tissue. The chain links TRBV12-3 or TRBV12-4 to TRBJ2-7, with TRBD2 matching over 9 bases. This clonotype originated in a woman between 45 and 60 years old with non-small cell lung cancer. The DNA of the CDR3 is TGTGCCAGCAGTTTATGGGTAGCGGGAGACTACGAGCACTACTTC. As protein: CASSLWVAGDYEHYF.